Described below is a single T cell receptor (beta chain) sequence and its context. The source of the sample is a study of cytotoxic CD8 clonotypes in ibrutinib-treated CLL. Measured with immunoSEQ multiplex PCR; TCRdb has only the in-frame clones, and not every one. The table has roughly 170,000 clones, approximately 84% seen once; the top ten hold over 4.5%. Germline CDR1 reads SGHRS; CDR2 reads YFSETQ. The CDR3 has 16 amino acids. The trim removed 0 bases at V and 5 bases at J, leaving 9 bases unmatched. The V and J genes are TRBV5-1 and TRBJ2-7; 9 bases agree with TRBD1. Sequencing was performed on PBMCs, taken after 24 months of ibrutinib treatment. The origin of this receptor is a human donor with chronic lymphocytic leukemia. The CDR3 spells CASSLVGMTGGHEQYF. In DNA form, the CDR3 reads TGCGCCAGCAGCTTGGTTGGGATGACAGGGGGTCACGAGCAGTACTTC.